The clone carrying this TCR beta chain appeared a single time. This sample is part of a study of shared clonotypes between healthy human individuals. Looking at the study overall: The composition of the donors was two women and a few men aged 18 to 49.

CDR3 length: 17 residues. The V segment lost 5 bases and the J segment 0 bases; nucleotides outside the gene matches: 4. Germline-derived CDR1 and CDR2 are SGHNT and YENEEA. The authors' processing: As immunoSEQ supplied junction-only sequences (without quality scores), filtering differed. TCRdb keeps only in-frame clones here, not all; method: immunoSEQ multiplex PCR. The V and J calls and clone size come from that table; D and trimming were worked out from the DNA. The sample includes more than 400,000 clones, approximately 80% of them seen just once. The chain is built from TRBV11-3 and TRBJ2-2, with 12 bases that match TRBD2. The sample comprised PBMCs. The sequence derives from a woman aged 40 to 50 in good health. Some clones in this sample may be carry-over from other donors' samples. CDR3 bases: TGTGCCAGCAGCCCCGGACTAGCGGGAACGAACACCGGGGAGCTGTTTTTT. Translating it yields CASSPGLAGTNTGELFF.